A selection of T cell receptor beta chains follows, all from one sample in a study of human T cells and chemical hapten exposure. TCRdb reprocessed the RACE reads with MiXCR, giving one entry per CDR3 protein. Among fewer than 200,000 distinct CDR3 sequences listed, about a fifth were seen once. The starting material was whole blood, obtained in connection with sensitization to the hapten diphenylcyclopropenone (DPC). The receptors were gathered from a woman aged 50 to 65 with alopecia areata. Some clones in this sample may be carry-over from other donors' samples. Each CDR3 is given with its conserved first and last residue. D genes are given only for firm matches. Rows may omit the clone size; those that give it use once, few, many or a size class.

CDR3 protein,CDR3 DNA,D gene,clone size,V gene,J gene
CSARAFGLGGYTF,TGCAGTGCTAGAGCGTTTGGACTTGGAGGCTACACCTTC,-,-,TRBV20-1,TRBJ1-2
CATSRDPGLAGVSTYF,TGTGCCACCAGCAGAGACCCGGGACTAGCGGGAGTGAGTACGTACTTC,TRBD2,many,TRBV15,TRBJ2-7
CASSLQTSGANEQFF,TGCGCCAGCAGCTTACAGACTAGCGGAGCCAATGAGCAGTTCTTC,TRBD2,many,TRBV5-1,TRBJ2-1
CAISEGPADTQYF,TGTGCCATCAGTGAGGGACCAGCAGATACGCAGTATTTT,-,-,TRBV10-3,TRBJ2-3
CSVEVRVEQFF,TGCAGCGTTGAAGTCCGGGTTGAGCAGTTCTTC,-,few,TRBV29-1,TRBJ2-1
CASSLKVVTGTVDGYTF,TGTGCCAGCAGCTTAAAGGTTGTGACTGGGACAGTTGATGGCTACACCTTC,TRBD1,-,TRBV7-2,TRBJ1-2
CSVAAMGGLGNEQFF,TGCAGCGTTGCAGCAATGGGGGGACTGGGTAATGAGCAGTTCTTC,-,-,TRBV29-1,TRBJ2-1
CASSLTGGNGNTIYF,TGCGCCAGCAGCCTGACAGGGGGAAACGGAAACACCATATATTTT,TRBD1,-,TRBV5-1,TRBJ1-3
CASSLEGVLAGSPYEQYF,TGTGCCAGCAGCCTGGAGGGGGTCCTAGCGGGGAGTCCCTACGAGCAGTACTTC,TRBD2,-,TRBV12-3/TRBV12-4,TRBJ2-7
CSARVLAGGTQYF,TGCAGTGCTAGGGTACTAGCGGGAGGTACGCAGTATTTT,TRBD2,-,TRBV20-1,TRBJ2-3
CASSLWGGRDTEAFF,TGTGCCAGCAGCTTATGGGGGGGGAGGGACACTGAAGCTTTCTTT,-,few,TRBV7-9,TRBJ1-1
CASRVGGLTPNENIQYF,TGTGCCAGCAGGGTAGGAGGGTTGACCCCGAACGAAAACATTCAGTACTTC,-,few,TRBV6-6,TRBJ2-4
CASSLVHPLNSPLHF,TGTGCCAGCAGCTTAGTACACCCCCTGAATTCACCCCTCCACTTT,-,-,TRBV7-2,TRBJ1-6
CSVGVRGTEAFF,TGCAGCGTCGGCGTGAGGGGGACAGAAGCTTTCTTT,-,few,TRBV29-1,TRBJ1-1
CASSLMVGYEQYF,TGCGCCAGCAGCTTAATGGTGGGCTACGAGCAGTACTTC,-,-,TRBV5-1,TRBJ2-7
CASRDRGDTGELFF,TGTGCCAGCAGGGACAGGGGGGACACCGGGGAGCTGTTTTTT,TRBD1,-,TRBV2,TRBJ2-2
CASSERQGHYGYTF,TGTGCCAGCAGCGAAAGACAGGGGCACTATGGCTACACCTTC,TRBD1,-,TRBV7-9,TRBJ1-2
CASSDIGTPNTEAFF,TGTGCCAGCAGTGACATCGGGACCCCGAACACTGAAGCTTTCTTT,-,-,TRBV12-3/TRBV12-4,TRBJ1-1
CSASRLAGYEQYF,TGCAGTGCTAGCCGACTAGCGGGCTACGAGCAGTACTTC,TRBD2,-,TRBV20-1,TRBJ2-7
CATSRDRGSGNTIYF,TGTGCCACCAGCAGAGATAGAGGGAGTGGAAACACCATATATTTT,-,-,TRBV15,TRBJ1-3
CSARSLRAAGAMNTEAFF,TGCAGTGCTAGATCCCTTCGGGCAGCCGGGGCAATGAACACTGAAGCTTTCTTT,-,-,TRBV20-1,TRBJ1-1
CVSSPIAVYNEQFF,TGTGTCAGCAGCCCTATAGCCGTGTACAATGAGCAGTTCTTC,-,once,TRBV6-1,TRBJ2-1
CASSQESAPPPHEQFF,TGTGCCAGCAGCCAAGAGTCAGCGCCCCCTCCCCATGAGCAGTTCTTC,-,-,TRBV4-2,TRBJ2-1
CASRQGSSSYEQYF,TGTGCCAGCAGGCAGGGGTCGTCTTCCTACGAGCAGTACTTC,-,-,TRBV12-3/TRBV12-4,TRBJ2-7
CATSGRGRASDTQYF,TGTGCCACCAGTGGTCGAGGGAGGGCGTCAGATACGCAGTATTTT,TRBD2,-,TRBV24-1,TRBJ2-3
CAISPRTYEQYF,TGTGCCATCAGTCCTAGAACTTACGAGCAGTACTTC,-,-,TRBV10-3,TRBJ2-7
CASSLEGARTGELFF,TGCGCCAGCAGCTTGGAAGGGGCGCGCACCGGGGAGCTGTTTTTT,-,-,TRBV5-1,TRBJ2-2
CASSLSDGNTIYF,TGTGCCAGCAGCTTATCAGATGGAAACACCATATATTTT,-,-,TRBV7-8,TRBJ1-3
CASSLGSFGNTIYF,TGTGCCAGCAGCTTAGGGTCCTTCGGAAACACCATATATTTT,-,-,TRBV7-2,TRBJ1-3
CASSQGGLAAYNEQFF,TGCGCCAGCAGCCAAGGGGGCCTAGCGGCCTACAATGAGCAGTTCTTC,TRBD2,-,TRBV4-3,TRBJ2-1
CSTRQGTRRPAPDTQYF,TGCAGCACAAGACAGGGGACAAGACGGCCCGCGCCGGATACGCAGTATTTT,TRBD1,-,TRBV29-1,TRBJ2-3
CASSLGPSGRTYNEQFF,TGTGCCAGCAGCTTAGGCCCGAGCGGGAGAACCTACAATGAGCAGTTCTTC,TRBD2,-,TRBV11-2,TRBJ2-1
CASSLAGVNEQFF,TGCGCCAGCAGCTTGGCGGGAGTCAATGAGCAGTTCTTC,-,few,TRBV5-1,TRBJ2-1
CASGRERVTGELFF,TGTGCCAGCGGGCGGGAGAGGGTCACCGGGGAGCTGTTTTTT,TRBD2,-,TRBV11-2,TRBJ2-2
CASSLLVPDTQYF,TGTGCCAGCAGCTTACTAGTCCCAGATACGCAGTATTTT,-,-,TRBV11-2,TRBJ2-3
CASSPWTGGNTGELFF,TGTGCCAGCTCACCTTGGACAGGAGGGAACACCGGGGAGCTGTTTTTT,TRBD1,-,TRBV18,TRBJ2-2
CASSYERGLSYEQYF,TGTGCCAGCAGTTACGAGCGGGGGCTCTCCTACGAGCAGTACTTC,TRBD2,-,TRBV6-5,TRBJ2-7
CSVTGTGGNYGYTF,TGCAGCGTGACCGGGACAGGGGGTAACTATGGCTACACCTTC,TRBD1,few,TRBV29-1,TRBJ1-2
CSVAPNGEGNEQFF,TGCAGCGTTGCTCCCAACGGGGAAGGCAATGAGCAGTTCTTC,-,few,TRBV29-1,TRBJ2-1
CASSYPQAGIQETQYF,TGCGCCAGCAGTTACCCCCAGGCGGGAATTCAAGAGACCCAGTACTTC,-,-,TRBV5-1,TRBJ2-5
CASSFGGTDNSPLHF,TGTGCCAGCAGCTTTGGGGGTACTGATAATTCACCCCTCCACTTT,-,-,TRBV7-2,TRBJ1-6
CASSLEGQGAPGEAFF,TGCGCCAGCAGCCTTGAGGGACAGGGGGCTCCAGGCGAAGCTTTCTTT,TRBD1,few,TRBV5-1,TRBJ1-1
CASSAPGWGPYGYTF,TGTGCCAGCAGTGCCCCAGGTTGGGGGCCCTATGGCTACACCTTC,-,few,TRBV25-1,TRBJ1-2
CSAPQGRTDTQYF,TGCAGTGCTCCTCAGGGGCGGACAGATACGCAGTATTTT,-,-,TRBV20-1,TRBJ2-3
CATHLQGPNTGELFF,TGTGCCACCCACTTACAGGGACCGAACACCGGGGAGCTGTTTTTT,-,-,TRBV12-3/TRBV12-4,TRBJ2-2
CASSMRGRGAGELFF,TGTGCCAGTAGTATGCGCGGGAGAGGTGCCGGGGAGCTGTTTTTT,TRBD2,many,TRBV19,TRBJ2-2